Following are 32 T cell receptor beta chains from one sample sequenced in a study of CD8 T cells in ankylosing spondylitis. Study results and caveats: The study identified a TCR beta motif of under 10 highly homologous variants that appeared characteristic of ankylosing spondylitis blood.

The antigens these receptors bind are not known. One entry per CDR3 protein, called by TCRdb with MiXCR from the 5' RACE reads. The table shows around 140,000 distinct CDR3 sequences, with about a sixth occurring only once. Sequencing was done on a sample of blood, either unsorted or a sorted T cell fraction (not recorded which). The receptors originated from a male donor with ankylosing spondylitis.

The V gene is TRBV5-1, the J gene TRBJ2-1, with a possible D match to TRBD2 (6 bases). Looked up from germline, CDR1 is SGHRS and CDR2 is YFSETQ. The V end lost 4 bases, the J end lost 10 bases, and 12 bases lay between the germline ends. The CDR3 spans 12 residues. CDR3 nucleotides: TGCGCCAGCAGCCATGACAGCGGGGAGCAGTTCTTC. Translation: CASSHDSGEQFF.

This clonotype was recorded at least ten times. The rearrangement uses TRBV10-3 and TRBJ1-1; possible D gene TRBD1, 5 bases. With 3 bases removed from V and 1 base from J, the gap between germline ends came to 12 bases. Germline CDR1 and CDR2: ENHRY and SYGVKD. CDR3 length: 15 amino acids. CDR3 in amino acids: CAISEQAMENTEAFF. The CDR3 DNA reads TGTGCCATCAGTGAACAGGCCATGGAGAACACTGAAGCTTTCTTT.

The V gene is TRBV27, the J gene TRBJ2-7; D is unclear. The CDR3 is 14 amino acids. The V gene lost 2 bases and the J gene lost 6 bases, with 14 bases spanning the gap. Germline values: CDR1 MNHEY, CDR2 SMNVEV (reference sequence). This CDR3 is CASSLGAPGSEQYF. The CDR3 region has the DNA TGTGCCAGCAGTTTAGGCGCCCCCGGCAGCGAGCAGTACTTC.

This clonotype was seen many times. The chain combines TRBV9 with TRBJ2-3, with 9 bases fitting TRBD2. J lost 5 bases, V lost 3 bases, and 13 bases had no gene match. The CDR3 covers 17 residues. Germline CDR1 and CDR2: SGDLS and YYNGEE. This chain's CDR3 is CASSDSGSRLKGDTQYF. CDR3 coding DNA: TGTGCCAGCAGCGATAGCGGGAGTCGCCTAAAAGGAGATACGCAGTATTTT. The whole variable domain, filled in from reference TRBV9 and TRBJ2-3, reads DSGVTQTPKHLITATGQRVTLRCSPRSGDLSVYWYQQSLDQGLQFLIQYYNGEERAKGNILERFSAQQFPDLHSELNLSSLELGDSALYFCASSDSGSRLKGDTQYFGPGTRLTVL.

This chain uses TRBV9 with TRBJ1-1, with 10 bases lining up with TRBD1. The CDR3 loop spans 15 amino acids. V lost 3 bases to trimming and J lost 5 bases; unmatched junction nucleotides: 7. CDR1 and CDR2 from the germline V gene are SGDLS and YYNGEE. The CDR3 here is CASSAFGQGGTEAFF. The CDR3 DNA sequence: TGTGCCAGCAGCGCCTTCGGACAGGGGGGGACTGAAGCTTTCTTT.

The chain employs TRBV27 and TRBJ2-4, with TRBD2 matching over 13 bases. CDR3 length: 17 residues. Germline values: CDR1 MNHEY, CDR2 SMNVEV (reference sequence). The V and J ends lost 4 bases and 0 bases, in that order; junction bases with no gene match: 3. The CDR3 DNA follows: TGTGCCAGCAGTTGGGGACTAGCGGGACTAGCCAAAAACATTCAGTACTTC. Its protein is CASSWGLAGLAKNIQYF.

This clonotype was found a few times. J is TRBJ1-1 and V is TRBV29-1, with TRBD1 as a possible D gene (6 bases). Trimming cost V 7 bases and J 0 bases, with 15 bases left between them. Germline CDR1 SQVTM, CDR2 ANQGSEA. The length of the CDR3 is 14 residues. The CDR3: CSAQQGRMNTEAFF. The CDR3 DNA reads TGCAGCGCCCAACAGGGAAGAATGAACACTGAAGCTTTCTTT.

This clonotype was counted between two and nine times. The gene calls are TRBV27 and TRBJ2-7; D tentatively reads TRBD1 or TRBD2 (5 bases each). Trimming pared 0 bases from V and 5 bases from J, leaving 8 bases between. The CDR3 sequence is 13 residues long. From germline, CDR1 is MNHEY and CDR2 SMNVEV (reference sequence). CDR3: CASSLSGVNEQYF. CDR3 coding DNA: TGTGCCAGCAGTTTATCGGGGGTTAACGAGCAGTACTTC.

The chain links TRBV20-1 to TRBJ2-5; 10 bases agree with TRBD2. Losses at the gene ends were 6 bases for V and 0 bases for J; bases not matched to a gene: 10. Germline V CDR1 and CDR2: DFQATT, SNEGSKA (reference sequence). CDR3 length: 16 amino acids. CDR3 region: CSAGGLAGVYQETQYF. The CDR3 nucleotides are TGCAGTGCCGGGGGGCTAGCGGGAGTTTACCAAGAGACCCAGTACTTC.

This clonotype was found a few times. This CDR3 is CASSPPGQALMGEQFF. CDR3 sequence (DNA): TGTGCCAGCAGCCCACCGGGACAGGCCCTAATGGGTGAGCAGTTCTTC. The V gene is TRBV9, the J gene TRBJ2-1, with 8 bases fitting TRBD1. CDR1 and CDR2 (germline): SGDLS, YYNGEE. The CDR3 consists of 16 residues. V shed 4 bases, J shed 9 bases, and the junction held 15 bases outside the gene matches.

The chain is built from TRBV4-1 and TRBJ2-7, with D possibly TRBD1 on 7 matching bases. The length of the CDR3 is 15 residues. Germline V gene data show CDR1 as MGHRA and CDR2 as YSYEKL. V lost 1 base to trimming and J lost 2 bases, with 12 bases between them. The CDR3 loop reads CASSQAGGTAYEQYF. CDR3 bases: TGCGCCAGCAGCCAAGCCGGCGGGACAGCCTACGAGCAGTACTTC.

V gene TRBV9 combines with J gene TRBJ2-3; the match to TRBD1 covers 9 bases. The CDR3 totals 15 residues. Germline-derived CDR1 and CDR2 are SGDLS and YYNGEE. With 4 bases clipped from V and 6 bases from J, the junction kept 9 bases outside the gene matches. The CDR3 bases are TGTGCCAGCAGCCCAGGACAGGGGCGGTGGGATACGCAGTATTTT. As protein: CASSPGQGRWDTQYF.

This clonotype turned up a few times. DNA of the CDR3: TGTGCCACCAGTGAGCATGTCTTGGGGGCAGGAGTCCGCCCCGGGGAGCTGTTTTTT. This encodes CATSEHVLGAGVRPGELFF. The V and J genes are TRBV24-1 and TRBJ2-2; a possible D gene is TRBD1 (6 bases). This CDR3 comprises 19 residues. V dropped 4 bases and J dropped 6 bases, with 26 bases sitting between them. Germline CDR1 is KGHDR and CDR2 is SFDVKD.

This chain connects TRBV27 to TRBJ2-7, with 7 bases that match TRBD1. Germline V lookup: CDR1 MNHEY, CDR2 SMNVEV (reference sequence). The ends lost 7 bases at V and 3 bases at J; junction bases unmatched: 15. The CDR3 is 16 residues long. This CDR3 is CASIGPGEGARYEQYF. CDR3 sequence (DNA): TGTGCCAGCATCGGACCGGGTGAGGGGGCCCGCTACGAGCAGTACTTC.

This clonotype was detected ten times or more. The chain uses TRBV29-1 and TRBJ2-3; D is tentatively TRBD1 or TRBD2 (5 bases each). Deletions cut 8 bases from V and 5 bases from J, with 23 bases between. Germline-derived CDR1 and CDR2 are SQVTM and ANQGSEA. This CDR3 contains 15 residues. Here the CDR3 DNA reads TGCAGCTCGGGATGGGGGTTTGGGGCTGAAGATACGCAGTATTTT. Protein: CSSGWGFGAEDTQYF.

This clonotype was counted between two and nine times. The chain uses TRBV5-6 and TRBJ2-1; D uncertain. This CDR3 contains 16 residues. Trimming left V 1 base short and J 2 bases short, with 13 bases between. Germline CDR1 SGHDT, CDR2 YYEEEE. CDR3 nucleotides: TGTGCCAGCAGCTTGTCTTTGACGAAAACCTACAATGAGCAGTTCTTC. Translation: CASSLSLTKTYNEQFF.

The chain is built from TRBV7-2 and TRBJ2-1; 9 nucleotides match TRBD2. Trimming took 1 base from V and 8 from J; bases not matched to a gene: 18. CDR3 length equals 19 residues. The germline gives CDR1 SGHTA, CDR2 FQGNSA. The CDR3 region has the DNA TGTGCCAGCAGCTTAGGGCGGCTAGCGGGAATACCCTTCGTCGATGAGCAGTTCTTC. This encodes CASSLGRLAGIPFVDEQFF.

A few counts support this clonotype. The V call is TRBV9, the J call TRBJ2-1; 11 nucleotides agree with TRBD2. Trimming cost V 4 bases and J 1 base; bases outside gene matches: 13. Germline CDR1 is SGDLS and CDR2 is YYNGEE. This CDR3 has 19 amino acids. CDR3 sequence (DNA): TGTGCCAGCAGCCCAGGGTTAGCGGGAGGGCGGGAGTCCTACAATGAGCAGTTCTTC. Translation gives CASSPGLAGGRESYNEQFF.

There are a few counts of this clonotype. This rearrangement joins TRBV12-3 or TRBV12-4 to TRBJ2-6; a possible D gene is TRBD2 (5 bases). V lost 7 bases and J 2 bases, leaving 9 bases between the germline ends. This CDR3 comprises 14 residues. The CDR3 DNA follows: TGTGCCAGCATCGGGATACCTGGGGCCAACGTCCTGACTTTC. Its protein is CASIGIPGANVLTF.

This clonotype was found a few times. The chain is built from TRBV5-6 and TRBJ1-1; D is perhaps TRBD1 (5 bases). CDR1 and CDR2 (germline): SGHDT, YYEEEE. This CDR3 is 12 amino acids long. V was shortened by 4 bases and J by 6 bases, with 10 bases between the two germline ends. The DNA for the CDR3 is TGTGCCAGCAGCCCCGCAGGGTCTGAAGCTTTCTTT. Encoded protein: CASSPAGSEAFF. The variable domain in full, with the rest retrieved from reference TRBV5-6 and TRBJ1-1, is DAGVTQSPTHLIKTRGQQVTLRCSPKSGHDTVSWYQQALGQGPQFIFQYYEEEERQRGNFPDRFSGHQFPNYSSELNVNALLLGDSALYLCASSPAGSEAFFGQGTRLTVV.

This clonotype was detected only a few times. The V and J genes are TRBV12-3 or TRBV12-4 and TRBJ2-1; no reliable D call. Deletions cut 7 bases from V and 3 bases from J, with 13 bases between. The CDR3 has 14 residues. CDR3 DNA: TGTGCCAGCACCTCTTTTGGGGACTACAATGAGCAGTTCTTC. Amino acids: CASTSFGDYNEQFF.

The rearrangement joins TRBV24-1 to TRBJ2-2; 10 nucleotides line up with TRBD2. J gave up 6 bases and V 1 base, and 4 bases lay outside the gene matches. The length of the CDR3 is 16 residues. Germline assignment: CDR1 KGHDR and CDR2 SFDVKD. The CDR3 region has the DNA TGTGCCACCAGTGATTTTAGCGGGAGGTCTCCCGGGGAGCTGTTTTTT. Amino acids: CATSDFSGRSPGELFF.

This clonotype was detected only a few times. The chain recombines TRBV7-9 with TRBJ2-6; D is unclear. There are 13 residues in the CDR3. Germline V lookup: CDR1 SEHNR, CDR2 FQNEAQ (reference sequence). Trimming removed 8 bases from V and 0 bases from J, with 5 bases in between. DNA of the CDR3: TGTGCCAGCGAAAGCTCTGGGGCCAACGTCCTGACTTTC. Amino acid sequence: CASESSGANVLTF.

V and J are TRBV5-1 and TRBJ2-1; 8 bases map to TRBD1. This CDR3 is 16 amino acids long. Trimming at V came to 0 bases and at J to 7 bases, leaving 9 bases not matched to a gene. The germline V gene encodes CDR1 SGHRS and CDR2 YFSETQ. CDR3: CASSLGDRREVNEQFF. In DNA, the CDR3 is TGCGCCAGCAGCTTGGGGGACAGGAGGGAGGTTAATGAGCAGTTCTTC.

The CDR3 sequence: CASSLLLAGGGEQFF. The CDR3, as DNA: TGTGCCAGCAGTTTATTACTAGCGGGAGGTGGCGAGCAGTTCTTC. J is TRBJ2-1 and V is TRBV28, with 12 positions matching TRBD2. CDR3 length equals 15 residues. The germline V gene encodes CDR1 MDHEN and CDR2 SYDVKM. V lost 1 base, J lost 10 bases, and 5 bases stayed unmatched.

This clonotype was seen only a few times. CDR3 sequence (DNA): TGCAGTGCTAGAGCAGGACAGGGGCTCTACGAGCAGTACTTC. This gives the protein CSARAGQGLYEQYF. The chain employs TRBV20-1 and TRBJ2-7; TRBD1 matches 9 bases. This CDR3 has 14 residues. Germline V gene sequence: CDR1 DFQATT, CDR2 SNEGSKA (reference sequence). Germline trimming cut 1 base from V and 3 bases from J; bases unmatched to any gene: 4.

The chain has TRBV7-3 and TRBJ2-1; 8 nucleotides agree with TRBD2. This CDR3 spans 16 amino acids. CDR1 SGHTA and CDR2 FQGTGA come from the germline V gene. J was trimmed by 4 bases and V by 0 bases; bases with no gene match: 5. The CDR3 nucleotides are TGTGCCAGCAGCTTAACGTTTAGCGGGATATACAATGAGCAGTTCTTC. This codes for CASSLTFSGIYNEQFF. Full variable domain (outside the CDR3, taken from reference TRBV7-3 and TRBJ2-1): GAGVSQTPSNKVTEKGKYVELRCDPISGHTALYWYRQSLGQGPEFLIYFQGTGAADDSGLPNDRFFAVRPEGSVSTLKIQRTERGDSAVYLCASSLTFSGIYNEQFFGPGTRLTVL.

This clonotype was counted a single time. V is TRBV30 and J is TRBJ2-7; TRBD2 might be the D (6 bases). With 0 bases removed from V and 2 bases from J, the gap between germline ends came to 8 bases. The CDR3 spans 13 residues. CDR1 GTSNPN and CDR2 SVGIG come from the germline V gene (reference sequence). The CDR3 region is CAWSVGGAYEQYF. The CDR3 nucleotides are TGTGCCTGGAGTGTCGGCGGGGCCTACGAGCAGTACTTC.

This clonotype was observed many times. The chain combines TRBV4-3 with TRBJ2-4, with a possible D match to TRBD2 (6 bases). Germline CDR1 reads LGHNA; CDR2 reads YSLEER. This CDR3 is 18 amino acids long. Trimming cost V 0 bases and J 5 bases, with 20 bases left between them. The DNA for the CDR3 is TGCGCCAGCAGCCAAGATTATGGGGGAGGAATTATCCAAAACATTCAGTACTTC. It translates to CASSQDYGGGIIQNIQYF.

The table lists this clonotype with many counts. The V gene is TRBV6-5, the J gene TRBJ2-1; 7 bases map to TRBD2. This CDR3 spans 16 amino acids. In germline, CDR1 is MNHEY, CDR2 SVGAGI. V lost 0 bases to trimming and J lost 0 bases; unmatched junction nucleotides: 2. Here the CDR3 DNA reads TGTGCCAGCAGTTACTCGGGGGGGAGCTCCTACAATGAGCAGTTCTTC. Amino acid sequence: CASSYSGGSSYNEQFF.

Many counts were recorded for this clonotype. V is TRBV29-1 and J is TRBJ2-6; D is unclear. The CDR3 has 15 residues. Germline CDR1 SQVTM, CDR2 ANQGSEA. V dropped 3 bases and J dropped 0 bases, with 9 bases sitting between them. CDR3 residues: CSVELSSSGANVLTF. CDR3 DNA: TGCAGCGTTGAGCTCAGCTCCTCTGGGGCCAACGTCCTGACTTTC.

This clonotype was observed many times. The chain carries TRBV13 and TRBJ1-2, with D maybe TRBD1 (5 bases). The length of the CDR3 is 13 residues. CDR1 and CDR2 from the germline V gene are PRHDT and FYEKMQ (reference sequence). Trimming shortened V by 6 bases and J by 1 base, and 9 bases separated the two germline ends. The CDR3 DNA sequence: TGTGCCAGCAGTTCTCAGGGTAACTATGGCTACACCTTC. Translation: CASSSQGNYGYTF.